The rows below give T cell receptor beta chains drawn from one sample of a study of cytomegalovirus exposure and HLA in healthy donors. Assay: immunoSEQ multiplex PCR; the TCRdb copy retains only in-frame clones and omits some. The data show 100,000 to 150,000 clones, roughly 74% seen once. Input material: PBMCs. The receptors shown here come from a male donor in good health and CMV-seronegative. Both conserved end residues are part of each CDR3. Fields, in order: J gene, V gene, D gene, CDR3 protein. D genes are given only for firm matches.

j_gene: TRBJ1-6; v_gene: TRBV7-6; d_gene: .; CDR3aa: CASSLSLDSPLHF
j_gene: TRBJ1-3; v_gene: TRBV2; d_gene: TRBD1; CDR3aa: CASRRRGQGGNTIYF
j_gene: TRBJ2-2; v_gene: TRBV9; d_gene: TRBD1; CDR3aa: CASSPRTGFTGELFF
j_gene: TRBJ2-2; v_gene: TRBV5-6; d_gene: .; CDR3aa: CASSLTTGELFF
j_gene: TRBJ2-1; v_gene: TRBV9; d_gene: TRBD2; CDR3aa: CASGAGGNEQFF
j_gene: TRBJ2-7; v_gene: TRBV28; d_gene: .; CDR3aa: CASSGSATGYEQYF
j_gene: TRBJ2-7; v_gene: TRBV27; d_gene: TRBD1; CDR3aa: CASGPGQAGWYEQYF
j_gene: TRBJ1-2; v_gene: TRBV14; d_gene: .; CDR3aa: CASSQDGEFYGYTF
j_gene: TRBJ2-3; v_gene: TRBV28; d_gene: TRBD2; CDR3aa: CASSFLAGVTDTQYF
j_gene: TRBJ2-7; v_gene: TRBV4-2; d_gene: TRBD1; CDR3aa: CASSQVRSTGNEQYF
j_gene: TRBJ2-1; v_gene: TRBV4-3; d_gene: TRBD2; CDR3aa: CASSQEDGRAGEQFF
j_gene: TRBJ2-7; v_gene: TRBV27; d_gene: TRBD1; CDR3aa: CASSPQQTGREQYF
j_gene: TRBJ2-3; v_gene: TRBV19; d_gene: .; CDR3aa: CASSSGVRGTDTQYF
j_gene: TRBJ1-6; v_gene: TRBV5-4; d_gene: TRBD1; CDR3aa: CASSSYRGSSYNSPLHF
j_gene: TRBJ2-1; v_gene: TRBV30; d_gene: TRBD2; CDR3aa: CAWSSGGHSYNEQFF
j_gene: TRBJ2-7; v_gene: TRBV18; d_gene: .; CDR3aa: CASSLSAGDYEQYF
j_gene: TRBJ1-1; v_gene: TRBV30; d_gene: TRBD1; CDR3aa: CAWGTGDTEAFF
j_gene: TRBJ1-4; v_gene: TRBV18; d_gene: .; CDR3aa: CASSPPVGGITNEKLFF
j_gene: TRBJ1-4; v_gene: TRBV28; d_gene: TRBD1; CDR3aa: CASKFQGAVEKLFF
j_gene: TRBJ1-2; v_gene: TRBV6-6; d_gene: .; CDR3aa: CASTRLSENYGYTF
j_gene: TRBJ2-6; v_gene: TRBV7-3; d_gene: TRBD1; CDR3aa: CASSLKGTGGSGANVLTF
j_gene: TRBJ2-3; v_gene: TRBV7-3; d_gene: TRBD2; CDR3aa: CASSLKLGLGRERVADTQYF
j_gene: TRBJ1-1; v_gene: TRBV14; d_gene: .; CDR3aa: CASSAQGYTEAFF
j_gene: TRBJ2-7; v_gene: TRBV7-2; d_gene: .; CDR3aa: CASSRPGYEQYF
j_gene: TRBJ1-1; v_gene: TRBV2; d_gene: .; CDR3aa: CASSRGRTEAFF
j_gene: TRBJ2-2; v_gene: TRBV7-3; d_gene: TRBD2; CDR3aa: CASSRGGLAGNTGELFF
j_gene: TRBJ2-5; v_gene: TRBV6-5; d_gene: TRBD2; CDR3aa: CASSYGVAGTQETQYF
j_gene: TRBJ1-5; v_gene: TRBV6-6; d_gene: .; CDR3aa: CASRIRQENQPQHF
j_gene: TRBJ2-2; v_gene: TRBV7-2; d_gene: TRBD2; CDR3aa: CASKPRASGRTGDTGELFF
j_gene: TRBJ1-5; v_gene: TRBV19; d_gene: .; CDR3aa: CASNERLYSNQPQHF
j_gene: TRBJ2-3; v_gene: TRBV4-3; d_gene: TRBD1; CDR3aa: CASSQGDRGWADTQYF
j_gene: TRBJ1-6; v_gene: TRBV28; d_gene: TRBD1; CDR3aa: CASTTGANSPLHF
j_gene: TRBJ1-1; v_gene: TRBV28; d_gene: .; CDR3aa: CASSLRGLNTEAFF
j_gene: TRBJ1-2; v_gene: TRBV20-1; d_gene: .; CDR3aa: CSAGGGGGYTF
j_gene: TRBJ2-6; v_gene: TRBV28; d_gene: .; CDR3aa: CASRLSRGSGANVLTF
j_gene: TRBJ1-1; v_gene: TRBV2; d_gene: .; CDR3aa: CASSDQPRPASTEAFF
j_gene: TRBJ1-4; v_gene: TRBV9; d_gene: TRBD1; CDR3aa: CASSGRQGTNEKLFF
j_gene: TRBJ1-5; v_gene: TRBV27; d_gene: .; CDR3aa: CASSLGGIGQPQHF
j_gene: TRBJ1-1; v_gene: TRBV6-5; d_gene: .; CDR3aa: CASSRQPNTEAFF
j_gene: TRBJ1-1; v_gene: TRBV7-6; d_gene: .; CDR3aa: CASTSAGRLTEAFF
j_gene: TRBJ2-3; v_gene: TRBV27; d_gene: .; CDR3aa: CASSLSRAVSSDTQYF
j_gene: TRBJ2-6; v_gene: TRBV4-2; d_gene: TRBD1; CDR3aa: CASSHPFEGTGEDSGANVLTF
j_gene: TRBJ2-7; v_gene: TRBV7-9; d_gene: TRBD2; CDR3aa: CASSWTGGAIGEQYF
j_gene: TRBJ1-1; v_gene: TRBV19; d_gene: .; CDR3aa: CASSIDPLVQSEAFF
j_gene: TRBJ2-2; v_gene: TRBV21-1; d_gene: .; CDR3aa: CASTRVRENTGELFF
j_gene: TRBJ1-2; v_gene: TRBV6-1; d_gene: TRBD1; CDR3aa: CASSEGGQGVYGYTF
j_gene: TRBJ1-2; v_gene: TRBV5-6; d_gene: .; CDR3aa: CASSLDGAGRGYTF
j_gene: TRBJ2-7; v_gene: TRBV6-5; d_gene: .; CDR3aa: CASRDITYEQYF
j_gene: TRBJ2-1; v_gene: TRBV11-2; d_gene: TRBD2; CDR3aa: CASSHWTSGSHNEQFF
j_gene: TRBJ1-2; v_gene: TRBV19; d_gene: .; CDR3aa: CASSITTPTGADIYGYTF
j_gene: TRBJ2-3; v_gene: TRBV28; d_gene: TRBD2; CDR3aa: CASDSGRARADTQYF
j_gene: TRBJ2-2; v_gene: TRBV5-5; d_gene: .; CDR3aa: CASSHAGTGELFF
j_gene: TRBJ1-1; v_gene: TRBV14; d_gene: .; CDR3aa: CASSQARGHTEAFF